Listed below are T cell receptor beta chains from one sample, sequenced in a study of cytomegalovirus exposure and HLA in healthy donors. Produced via immunoSEQ multiplex PCR; TCRdb's table is partial and in-frame only. The top ten hold 2.2% of the sample, which has some 130,000 clones, roughly 80% seen once. Sequenced material: PBMCs. The receptors derive from a man younger than 40 in good health and CMV-seronegative. Both conserved end residues are part of each CDR3. The order of the fields is D gene, V gene, clone size, J gene, CDR3 protein, CDR3 DNA. A D gene is named only where the DNA matches it firmly. Size is stated for part of the rows, as once, few or many counts, or as a class when the clone is expanded.

TRBD1	TRBV5-1	NA	TRBJ1-2	CASSEQGQGYGYTF	TGCGCCAGCAGCGAACAGGGACAGGGCTATGGCTACACCTTC
TRBD1	TRBV4-3	NA	TRBJ2-2	CASSQERGLGNGELFF	TGCGCCAGCAGCCAAGAGAGGGGGCTGGGAAACGGGGAGCTGTTTTTT
TRBD1	TRBV30	NA	TRBJ1-2	CAIDQGATNYGYTF	TGTGCCATAGACCAGGGGGCTACAAACTATGGCTACACCTTC
NA	TRBV6-6	NA	TRBJ1-3	CASSYFGELAGNTIYF	TGTGCCAGCAGCTACTTCGGGGAATTAGCTGGAAACACCATATATTTT
TRBD1	TRBV7-2	NA	TRBJ1-1	CASSSQAGQGIGTEAFF	TGTGCCAGCAGCTCTCAGGCGGGACAGGGGATTGGCACTGAAGCTTTCTTT
TRBD2	TRBV5-5	NA	TRBJ2-7	CASSFAGTSGTLKYEQYF	TGTGCCAGCAGCTTCGCCGGGACTAGCGGGACCCTGAAGTACGAGCAGTACTTC
TRBD2	TRBV19	NA	TRBJ2-7	CASSISGISDEQYF	TGTGCCAGTAGTATAAGCGGGATCAGCGACGAGCAGTACTTC
TRBD1	TRBV4-2	NA	TRBJ2-2	CASSPRQGDTGELFF	TGTGCCAGCAGCCCGCGGCAGGGGGACACCGGGGAGCTGTTTTTT
NA	TRBV7-2	NA	TRBJ1-1	CASSLTRDTEAFF	TGTGCCAGCAGCCTGACTCGGGACACTGAAGCTTTCTTT
TRBD1	TRBV5-4	NA	TRBJ2-3	CASSRGGATDTQYF	TGTGCCAGCAGCCGAGGGGGCGCGACAGATACGCAGTATTTT
TRBD1	TRBV28	once	TRBJ1-5	CASSPQGAANQPQHF	TGTGCCAGCAGTCCGCAGGGGGCTGCAAATCAGCCCCAGCATTTT
TRBD2	TRBV30	NA	TRBJ2-3	CAWSVPRGVDTQYF	TGTGCCTGGAGTGTACCCCGGGGGGTGGATACGCAGTATTTT
NA	TRBV5-1	once	TRBJ2-1	CASSSARGLSYNEQFF	TGCGCCAGCAGCTCGGCTAGGGGTCTTTCCTACAATGAGCAGTTCTTC
TRBD1	TRBV28	NA	TRBJ2-7	CASSLDRGEQYF	TGTGCCAGCAGTTTAGACAGGGGCGAGCAGTACTTC
NA	TRBV28	NA	TRBJ1-5	CASNLRGQPQHF	TGTGCCAGCAACCTCAGGGGTCAGCCCCAGCATTTT
NA	TRBV18	NA	TRBJ1-2	CASSPPLQVRYTF	TGTGCCAGCTCACCACCTCTACAGGTCCGTTACACCTTC
NA	TRBV6-4	NA	TRBJ2-2	CASKEGELFF	TGTGCCAGCAAAGAGGGGGAGCTGTTTTTT
NA	TRBV6-5	NA	TRBJ2-7	CASSYERVVGYEQYF	TGTGCCAGCAGTTACGAGAGGGTGGTCGGGTACGAGCAGTACTTC
NA	TRBV6-1	NA	TRBJ2-7	CASSIPPRDEQYF	TGTGCCAGCAGTATCCCCCCCAGGGACGAGCAGTACTTC